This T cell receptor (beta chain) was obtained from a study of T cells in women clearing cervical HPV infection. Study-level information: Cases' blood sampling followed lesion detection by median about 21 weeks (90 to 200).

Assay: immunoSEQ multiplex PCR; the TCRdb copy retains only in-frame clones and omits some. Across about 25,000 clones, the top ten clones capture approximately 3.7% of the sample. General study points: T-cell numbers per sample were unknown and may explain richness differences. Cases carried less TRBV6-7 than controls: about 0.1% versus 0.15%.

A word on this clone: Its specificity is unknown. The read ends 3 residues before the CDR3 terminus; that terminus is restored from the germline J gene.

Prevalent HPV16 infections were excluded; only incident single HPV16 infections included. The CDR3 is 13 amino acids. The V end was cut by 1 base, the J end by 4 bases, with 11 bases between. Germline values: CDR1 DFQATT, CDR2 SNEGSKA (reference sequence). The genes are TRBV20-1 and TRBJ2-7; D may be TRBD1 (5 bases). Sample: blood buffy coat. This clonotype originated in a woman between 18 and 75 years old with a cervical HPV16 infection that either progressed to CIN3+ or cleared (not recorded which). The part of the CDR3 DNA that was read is TGCAGTGCTAGAGGCGACAGAGATTACGAG. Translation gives CSARGDRDYE. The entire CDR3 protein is CSARGDRDYEQYF.